This T cell receptor (beta chain) was recorded in a study of cytomegalovirus exposure and HLA in healthy donors (dated 2017 in TCRdb). Regarding the complete study: An earlier analysis of roughly 500 of the donors reported 250 to 300 Gb of sequence data and approximately 110 million unique TCR beta sequences from roughly 180 million T cells. To decide whether each TCR beta V gene segment behaved as functional or pseudogenic, an earlier analysis of some 570 of the donors relied on high-throughput TCR beta sequencing. A later genetic analysis used genome-wide SNP genotypes for 398 of the 666 donors, treating that subset as a discovery cohort. The number of typed donors differed by locus: roughly 620-640 for A, B, C, DRB1 and DQB1; roughly 510 for DQA1; around 580 for DPA1; and around 490 for DPB1. HLA typing included class I and class II loci at four-digit resolution. An early release covering over 500 HLA-typed donors comprised roughly 300 gigabases of sequencing data and roughly 85 million unique TCR sequences. The study aimed to test whether cataloging public T cell receptors could reveal signatures of past pathogen exposure. The study profiled the T cell repertoires of under 850 subjects by immunosequencing and related them to cytomegalovirus serostatus. Because of strong linkage in the cohort, five DR-DQ haplotypes were treated as single units for association and clustering. Across approximately 400 genotyped donors of the cohort, an average of approximately 220,000 unique TCR beta nucleotide sequences per donor were sequenced, and roughly 20% of those sequences were non-productive. Every repertoire in the discovery cohort had been generated on one and the same sequencing platform. Rather than drawing on any new phenotypic data, the later analysis identified candidate immune exposures from TCR beta sequences and the way those sequences occurred across donors. A later analysis re-examined previously published TCR beta repertoires from just over 650 donors and added high-resolution HLA genotyping to investigate patterns of TCR occurrence. Donor age, sex, ethnicity and CMV serostatus were compiled alongside the repertoire data. To predict cytomegalovirus infection status, the study brought together high-throughput TCR immunosequencing, statistical association of individual TCRs with disease status, and machine learning. A separate validation cohort of 100 to 150 different subjects was used in addition to the approximately 640-subject first cohort. The genetic ancestry cluster associated with self-reported Caucasian donors included about four fifths of the 300 to 450 genotyped donors.

To note about this clone: Which antigen it targets is not known. One junction end disagrees with the germline gene, perhaps due to a read error.

Results the study describes overall, beyond this receptor: According to a later genetic analysis, donors in an Asian-associated ancestry cluster had fewer N-insertions in productive TCRs than the approximately 670-donor mean. Some IMGT-functional V segments, including TRBV6-2 and TRBV6-3, could not be told apart with the 87-base-pair reads, so those segments were excluded. Because counts were too low, under 20 rarely observed V segments, including chromosome 9 orphons, were left out of the earlier analysis of approximately 580 of the donors. The authors suggested that the approach could potentially be generalized to other disease states and immunological phenotypes. In the study, around 150 TCR beta chains were listed as associated with cytomegalovirus. The sequencing pipeline was judged likely to have produced a cluster of highly shared sequence variants as a technical artifact. Only TCR beta chains were sequenced in this cohort, and the absence of alpha or paired-chain data limited detectable features. Linkage disequilibrium might explain the correlated functional status among segregating V segments, but an unknown experimental factor could not be excluded. Sequencing depth was assumed to be roughly uniform across donors in the presence/absence analyses, though that assumption may not hold. When HLA alleles, especially DR and DQ, strongly co-occurred, TCR associations were difficult to assign to individual alleles. Because HLA typing was missing for some donors at each locus, association tests included only the typed subset. In a later analysis, HLA-associated TCR beta chains showed more clonal expansion and lower generation probabilities than non-associated chains that were equally common. A further reported finding was that TCR beta sequences accurately predicted the HLA-A and HLA-B alleles for most subjects in the first cohort. In a later analysis, TCR association rates were found to vary across HLA loci, with the most associated TCRs seen for DRB1 alleles and the fewest for HLA-C alleles. The only immune exposure information available for the cohort was CMV serostatus. V-gene and J-gene trimming of TCR beta chains was associated with a missense DCLRE1C variant in a later genetic analysis, and the association was replicated in an independent cohort. The classifier was reported to diagnose cytomegalovirus status with high specificity and sensitivity in both the original and validation cohorts. While some public TCRs were present in many individuals, most TCR sequences turned up only very rarely across donors. Broadly in line with IMGT annotations, most TCR beta V segments showed up in productive rearrangements about 90% or about 30% of the time in an earlier analysis of about 500 of the donors. A few of the identified cytomegalovirus-associated TCR beta chains were confirmed in vitro to be specific for cytomegalovirus antigens. A later analysis reported that several top co-occurrence clusters appeared linked to parvovirus B19, influenza, CMV and Epstein-Barr virus. In a later analysis, some 17,000 TCR beta sequences were associated with specific HLA alleles at a false discovery rate of 0.05. In a later analysis, most CMV-associated TCR beta chains were found to appear HLA-restricted, with HLA associations seemingly driven largely by CMV exposure.

Library generation was performed with the immunoSEQ multiplex PCR assay. A mixture of 60 forward primers for TCR Vbeta segments and 13 reverse primers for TCR Jbeta segments was used in the multiplex PCR. A multiplex PCR assay on genomic DNA amplified the CDR3 region of rearranged TCR beta genes. Amplified TCR beta libraries were sequenced as 87-base-pair reads on the Illumina HiSeq System. As for how the authors treated the data: In a later analysis, roughly 80 million unique TCR beta chains were counted across the approximately 640 repertoires, and roughly 11 million of these chains were shared by at least two donors. Raw reads were error-corrected and collapsed into unique sequences by a nearest-neighbor algorithm in which closely related sequences were merged to remove PCR and sequencing errors. Alignment of CDR3 sequences to IMGT reference sequences was used to assign V, D and J gene segments. For a sequence to be retained, at least a six-nucleotide match to both a V gene segment and a J gene segment was required. Rearrangements were called productive when the CDR3 lacked stop codons and stayed in frame with V and J; all others were non-productive. Following IMGT convention, CDR3 was defined as the stretch from the second conserved V-encoded cysteine to the conserved J-encoded phenylalanine. Sequences without an unambiguous match to a single V gene segment were excluded from the earlier analysis of several hundred of the donors. An earlier analysis of 550 to 650 of the donors classified V segments as functional when productive rearrangements were above 56.7% and as segregating when the standard deviation between donors was above 5%. A statistical classification framework was developed to diagnose cytomegalovirus status using the catalog of TCR beta chain sequences. V and J gene assignment, in a later analysis, came from comparing TCR nucleotide sequences with IMGT/GENE-DB human TR gene sequences. The TCRdist pipeline was used in a later analysis to assign CDR3 sequences and most-parsimonious VDJ recombination scenarios. In a later analysis, every TCR beta chain was defined by the combination of its CDR3 amino acid sequence and its V-gene family, and reads without a unique V-gene family were dropped. To address suspected cross-contamination and a sequencing artifact, a later analysis removed 450 to 700 highly shared, low-generation-probability nucleotide sequences. For each public chain, a later analysis derived a clonal expansion index from normalized ranks of inferred template counts within each repertoire. Generation probabilities in a later analysis came from a VDJ recombination model fitted to out-of-frame rearrangements, and those results were checked against IGoR. In a later analysis, hypergeometric tests were used to score TCR-TCR, TCR-HLA and TCR-CMV co-occurrence, with a repertoire-size bias correction applied to TCR pairs. False discovery rates were estimated in a later analysis by permuting HLA or CMV assignments 20 times. In a later analysis, co-occurring TCRs were grouped using DBSCAN, with TCRdist sequence similarity added in when clustering inside HLA-allele-positive subsets. Repertoires with fewer than 30,000 or more than 120,000 public chains were left out of co-occurrence clustering, as were five repertoires with anomalous nucleotide sharing. TCRdb holds this immuneACCESS table with in-frame rearrangements only. Some clones are missing; in checked studies, unresolved V genes explain under half, and the rest has no known cause. From that table come the V and J calls and clone size; the DNA was used to work out D and trimming. The sample includes fewer than 200,000 clones, with approximately 76% observed a single time. About 1.3% of the sample comes from the top ten.

Sequences MNHEY (CDR1) and SMNVEV (CDR2) are obtained from the germline V gene (reference sequence). Counted from cysteine to phenylalanine, this CDR3 has 14 amino acids. The only DNA kept is the CDR3, 42 bases in frame from the first base. The cohort comprised some 680 healthy bone marrow donors. At the time of sampling, all cohort members were nominally healthy, though unrecorded immune exposures were likely present. The donor was CMV seronegative and was included in the group of several hundred seronegative cohort members. Every donor gave a peripheral blood sample, and the peripheral blood mononuclear cells from that sample were used for TCR beta sequencing. The Qiagen DNeasy Blood Extraction Kit was used to extract genomic DNA from the blood cell samples.

The receptor was derived from a man aged 55 to 70 in good health and CMV-seronegative. This receptor chain uses TRBV27 and TRBJ2-1; the D gene cannot be resolved reliably. Sequencing used PBMCs. The DNA is TGTGTCAGCAGCCCTGCCCTGACTCTGAATGAGCAGTTCTTC. This translates into CVSSPALTLNEQFF.